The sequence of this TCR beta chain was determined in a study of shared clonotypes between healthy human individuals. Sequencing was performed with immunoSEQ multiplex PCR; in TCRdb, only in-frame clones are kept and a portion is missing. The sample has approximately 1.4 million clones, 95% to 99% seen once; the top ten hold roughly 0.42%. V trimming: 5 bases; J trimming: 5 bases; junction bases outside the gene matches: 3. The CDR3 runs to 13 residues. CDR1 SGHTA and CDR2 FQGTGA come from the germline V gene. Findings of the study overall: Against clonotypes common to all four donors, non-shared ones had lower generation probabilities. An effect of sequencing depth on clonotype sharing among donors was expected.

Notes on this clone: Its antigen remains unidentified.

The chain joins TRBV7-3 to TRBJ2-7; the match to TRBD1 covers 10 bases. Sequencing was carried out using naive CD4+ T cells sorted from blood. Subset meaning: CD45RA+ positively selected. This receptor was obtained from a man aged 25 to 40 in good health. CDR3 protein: CASSLTGGNEQYF. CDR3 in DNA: TGTGCCAGCAGCCTGACAGGGGGCAACGAGCAGTACTTC.